This is a list of T cell receptor beta chains from one sample in a study of a mutant IDH1 vaccine in newly diagnosed glioma. Some clones are missing from TCRdb's copy, which holds only in-frame ones; the method was immunoSEQ multiplex PCR. The repertoire holds around 66,000 clones, with about four fifths as singletons. No antigens are known for them. The sequenced sample was PBMCs, obtained from a glioma patient whose treatment included an IDH1 peptide vaccine. The receptors shown here come from a man aged 50 to 60 with glioma. The CDR3 runs from the conserved cysteine through the conserved F or W.

V,CDR3
TRBV5-4,CASSLQGGWSTIYF
TRBV13,CASSGLNEQFF
TRBV7-2,CASSLTSGQNNQPQHF
TRBV7-6,CASSFDGYQGEQYF
TRBV2,CASTLVINGVGNTGELFF
TRBV5-1,CASSGWTGTDTQYF
TRBV7-6,CASSMGQGAVYGYTF
TRBV9,CASSVDDQETQYF
TRBV11-2,CASSFKGTPDYGYTF
TRBV10-3,CAISEARGGDTQYF
TRBV11-2,CASSLDGATGSTYEQYF
TRBV19,CASSISPLTSSYEQYF
TRBV28,CASSLYQISTDTQYF
TRBV5-8,CASSSGGRLNEQFF
TRBV4-1,CASSQVLAGEQFF
TRBV5-5,CASSLAGREEPQHF
TRBV7-2,CASSLASGAGGYTF
TRBV5-1,CASSLTDEQYF
TRBV6-5,CASRPGLLNDEQFF
TRBV19,CASTTGSSYNSPLHF
TRBV4-1,CASSLQGSGQPQHF
TRBV29-1,CSVGAGSRELFF